This is a list of T cell receptor beta chains from one sample in a study of blood T cell repertoires in COVID-19. Clones were sequenced by immunoSEQ multiplex PCR, and TCRdb holds only the in-frame ones, with some missing. Seen here are about 380,000 clones, about 85% observed once, and the top ten hold approximately 3.7%. Sequencing was done on a sample of peripheral blood. The receptors shown here come from a woman between 18 and 29 years old with acute or convalescent COVID-19. CDR3s include the opening cysteine and the closing phenylalanine or tryptophan. A D gene is named only where the DNA matches it firmly. Rows may omit the clone size; those that give it use once, few, many or a size class.

>TRBJ2-1|TRBD1|TRBV6-4|-
TGTGCCACCTCGACAGGGAGCGGTATTAGCTCCTACAATGAGCAGTTCTTC
CATSTGSGISSYNEQFF
>TRBJ1-5|-|TRBV18|-
TGTGCCAGCTCCCCAGAGCAGGGTGGCAATCAGCCCCAGCATTTT
CASSPEQGGNQPQHF
>TRBJ2-7|-|TRBV4-1|-
TGCGCCAGCAGCCAAGAAGTCTTGACATACGAGCAGTACTTC
CASSQEVLTYEQYF
>TRBJ1-5|-|TRBV5-4|-
TGTGCCAGCAGCCTTATACCAGGGCCCCCTAATCAGCCCCAGCATTTT
CASSLIPGPPNQPQHF
>TRBJ1-5|-|TRBV24-1|-
TGTGCCACCAGTGATTTATTACAGGGCCCTCAGCCCCAGCATTTT
CATSDLLQGPQPQHF
>TRBJ2-7|TRBD1|TRBV4-2|-
TGTGCCAGCAGCCAGGGGACAGAATCCTACGAGCAGTACTTC
CASSQGTESYEQYF
>TRBJ1-3|-|TRBV4-1|-
TGCGCCAGCAGCCGAGCCACTTCGGAGGGGTTGGGTGGAAACACCATATATTTT
CASSRATSEGLGGNTIYF
>TRBJ2-2|TRBD1|TRBV24-1|-
TGTGCCACCAGTGGTACCGGGACAGGAGGTTCGAACACCGGGGAGCTGTTTTTT
CATSGTGTGGSNTGELFF
>TRBJ2-7|TRBD2|TRBV6-5|-
TGTGCCAGCAGTTACTCGACTAGCGGCACCTACGAGCAGTACTTC
CASSYSTSGTYEQYF
>TRBJ1-4|TRBD1|TRBV19|-
TGTGCCAGTAGTATAGTACCGACAGGGGAGGGTGAAAAACTGTTTTTT
CASSIVPTGEGEKLFF
>TRBJ2-5|-|TRBV9|-
TGTGCCAGCAGCGTAGGCGAGCGGATCGGGACCCAGTACTTC
CASSVGERIGTQYF
>TRBJ1-2|-|TRBV2|-
TGTGCCAGCACCGGGATACCCTCAAACTATGGCTACACCTTC
CASTGIPSNYGYTF
>TRBJ1-4|TRBD1|TRBV7-9|-
TGTGCCAGCAGCTTTAGAACAGGGGGGGAAAAACTGTTTTTT
CASSFRTGGEKLFF
>TRBJ1-2|TRBD1|TRBV28|-
TGTGCCAGCACCCCGAGGCAGGGACAGGGGGAGCGGGGCTACACCTTC
CASTPRQGQGERGYTF
>TRBJ2-1|TRBD2|TRBV6-4|-
TGTGCCAGCAGTAACGGACTAGCTACTGAGCAGTTCTTC
CASSNGLATEQFF
>TRBJ2-7|TRBD1|TRBV7-3|-
TGTGCCAGCAGCTTAACCGGACAGGGGGCCGAGCAGTACTTC
CASSLTGQGAEQYF
>TRBJ2-5|TRBD2|TRBV28|-
TGTGCCAGCGGCACCCTGCGAGTAGCGGGGGCCCAAGAGACCCAGTACTTC
CASGTLRVAGAQETQYF
>TRBJ1-6|-|TRBV15|-
TGTGCCACCAGCAGTGGGAGACATAATAATTCACCCCTCCACTTT
CATSSGRHNNSPLHF
>TRBJ2-5|TRBD1|TRBV5-6|-
TGTGCCAGCAGCCTTTATACCGGGACAGGGATAGAAGAGACCCAGTACTTC
CASSLYTGTGIEETQYF
>TRBJ2-7|TRBD1|TRBV6-5|-
TGTGCCAGCAGTTACACGGACAGGGGAGACTACGAGCAGTACTTC
CASSYTDRGDYEQYF
>TRBJ2-2|-|TRBV6-5|once
TGTGCCAGCACCCCCCAGGTTGCGAACACCGGGGAGCTGTTTTTT
CASTPQVANTGELFF
>TRBJ2-1|TRBD2|TRBV5-1|-
TGCGCCAGCAGCTCCGGGACTAGCGGGGGGCCCGGCTACAATGAGCAGTTCTTC
CASSSGTSGGPGYNEQFF
>TRBJ1-3|TRBD1|TRBV28|-
TGTGCCAGCAGTTTAATAGACTCGGGGACAGGGGCAGGAAACACCATATATTTT
CASSLIDSGTGAGNTIYF
>TRBJ2-6|TRBD1|TRBV27|-
TGTGCCAGCAGTCGCTACTCTACCGGGACAGGGCAGATGGTGAGCTCTGGGGCCAACGTCCTGACTTTC
CASSRYSTGTGQMVSSGANVLTF